The clone carrying this T cell receptor beta chain was detected once. The germline gives CDR1 MRHNA, CDR2 SNTAGT. Trimming removed 6 bases from V and 5 bases from J, with 22 bases in between. There are 16 residues in the CDR3. The entry originates in a study of shared clonotypes between healthy human individuals. As defined, naive CD8 cells were CD45RO-negative and positively selected for CCR7, with terminally differentiated effector memory CD45RA+ cells excluded. The repertoire was sequenced with immunoSEQ multiplex PCR; TCRdb's copy has only in-frame clones and lacks some. The top ten clones hold 0.11% of a sample with 600,000 or so clones, approximately 96% of them seen once.

The sequence derives from a woman aged 25 to 39 in good health. This chain uses TRBV6-4 with TRBJ2-5; maybe TRBD2 (7 bases). The material sequenced was naive CD8+ T cells sorted from blood. The CDR3 loop reads CASSSTFRGGCETQYF. The CDR3 DNA reads TGTGCCAGCAGCTCCACCTTCAGGGGAGGGTGCGAGACCCAGTACTTC.